This T cell receptor beta chain was recorded in a study of cytomegalovirus exposure and HLA in healthy donors. The CDR3 spans 14 residues. Germline CDR1 reads LGHNA; CDR2 reads YNFKEQ. With 0 bases removed from V and 4 bases from J, the gap between germline ends came to 9 bases. The protocol was immunoSEQ multiplex PCR, while the TCRdb copy is restricted to in-frame clones and leaves out a portion. The data show tens of thousands of clones, with 90% to 95% seen just once and around 3.4% held by the top ten. Separate from the 666-subject first cohort, the approximately 120-subject validation cohort was the one that the donors belonged to.

The V gene is TRBV4-2, the J gene TRBJ1-1, with D maybe TRBD1 (5 bases). The source material was PBMCs. The receptor comes from a young man in good health and CMV-seronegative. CDR3 DNA: TGTGCCAGCAGCCAAGATACAGGTTTCACTGAAGCTTTCTTT. This codes for CASSQDTGFTEAFF.